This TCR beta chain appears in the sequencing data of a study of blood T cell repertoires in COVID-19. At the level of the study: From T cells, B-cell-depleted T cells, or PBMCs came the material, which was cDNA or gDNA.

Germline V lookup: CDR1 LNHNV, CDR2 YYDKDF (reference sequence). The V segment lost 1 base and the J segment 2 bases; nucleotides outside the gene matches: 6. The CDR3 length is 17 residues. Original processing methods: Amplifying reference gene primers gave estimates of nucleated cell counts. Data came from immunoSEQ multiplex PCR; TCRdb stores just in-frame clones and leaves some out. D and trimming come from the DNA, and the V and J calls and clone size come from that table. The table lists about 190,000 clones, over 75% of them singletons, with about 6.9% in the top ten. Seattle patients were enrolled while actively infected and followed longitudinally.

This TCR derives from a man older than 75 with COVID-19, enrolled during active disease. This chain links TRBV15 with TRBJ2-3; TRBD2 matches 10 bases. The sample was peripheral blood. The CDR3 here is CATSRGSSGGPTDTQYF. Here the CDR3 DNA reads TGTGCCACCAGCAGAGGCAGTAGCGGGGGGCCCACAGATACGCAGTATTTT.